The rows below give T cell receptor beta chains drawn from one sample of a study of T-cell memory formation after mild COVID-19. Via MiXCR, TCRdb re-called the 5' RACE reads, giving one row per CDR3 protein. The sample shows around 60,000 distinct CDR3 sequences, 8% to 9.5% of them seen only once. The specimen was PBMCs or a T cell subset sorted from them (not recorded which). The receptors originated from a man aged 18-30 years who had mild COVID-19 (a few samples of this study predate the infection). Cell type and time point are not known. CDR3s include the opening cysteine and the closing phenylalanine or tryptophan. Fields, in order: CDR3 length, clone size, V gene, J gene, D gene, CDR3 DNA, CDR3 protein. The D gene is left open where the match is weak. Size is stated for part of the rows, as once, few or many counts, or as a class when the clone is expanded.

length: 16
size: .
V: TRBV20-1
J: TRBJ2-1
D: TRBD2
DNA: TGCAGTGCTAGAGATTTACGGGGGGGAGCCTACAATGAGCAGTTCTTC
CDR3: CSARDLRGGAYNEQFF

length: 17
size: .
V: TRBV15
J: TRBJ2-2
D: .
DNA: TGTGCCACCAGCAGGGCCCCCCCGGGACGAGGGACCGGGGAGCTGTTTTTT
CDR3: CATSRAPPGRGTGELFF

length: 16
size: .
V: TRBV25-1
J: TRBJ2-3
D: .
DNA: TGTGCCAGCAGTGCATTCCGGGCAGGGGAAACAGATACGCAGTATTTT
CDR3: CASSAFRAGETDTQYF

length: 13
size: .
V: TRBV7-2
J: TRBJ2-1
D: .
DNA: TGTGCCAGCAGCTTTTCGACGACAGGCGAGCAGTTCTTC
CDR3: CASSFSTTGEQFF

length: 15
size: .
V: TRBV9
J: TRBJ1-5
D: .
DNA: TGTGCCAGCAGCGTGGGTCCGGCGATCCATCAGCCCCAGCATTTT
CDR3: CASSVGPAIHQPQHF

length: 13
size: .
V: TRBV18
J: TRBJ1-2
D: TRBD1
DNA: TGTGCCAGCTCACCGACAGGGGAAAATGGCTACACCTTC
CDR3: CASSPTGENGYTF

length: 14
size: few
V: TRBV12-3/TRBV12-4
J: TRBJ2-5
D: .
DNA: TGTGCCAGCAGTTTAGTAGGCTACAAAGAGACCCAGTACTTC
CDR3: CASSLVGYKETQYF

length: 14
size: few
V: TRBV12-3/TRBV12-4
J: TRBJ1-2
D: .
DNA: TGTGCCAGCAGAGGGACCTTGGCGGGCTATGGCTACACCTTC
CDR3: CASRGTLAGYGYTF

length: 15
size: .
V: TRBV5-1
J: TRBJ2-2
D: .
DNA: TGCGCCAGCACCAGCAGCGCCGGTGCCACCGGGGAGCTGTTTTTT
CDR3: CASTSSAGATGELFF

length: 15
size: few
V: TRBV10-3
J: TRBJ2-1
D: TRBD2
DNA: TGTGCCATCGGACGAAGCGGGGGGGCGTCAAATGAGCAGTTCTTC
CDR3: CAIGRSGGASNEQFF